What follows describes a single T cell receptor beta chain. The specificity of this receptor is unknown. Within one base of it there is no much larger clone, and no base qualities were kept. Library preparation employed the immunoSEQ multiplex PCR assay. For the multiplex PCR, a mixture combining 60 forward primers for TCR Vbeta segments and 13 reverse primers for TCR Jbeta segments was used. Amplification of the CDR3 region of rearranged TCR beta genes was performed with a multiplex PCR assay on genomic DNA. On the Illumina HiSeq System, the amplified TCR beta libraries were sequenced as 87-base-pair reads. As for the original processing: A later analysis counted approximately 74 million unique TCR beta chains across the 666 repertoires, and some 12 million of these chains were shared by at least two donors. Raw reads were error-corrected and collapsed into unique sequences with a nearest-neighbor algorithm that merged closely related sequences to remove PCR and sequencing errors. To assign V, D and J gene segments, CDR3 sequences were aligned to IMGT reference sequences. For a sequence to be retained, at least a six-nucleotide match to both a V gene segment and a J gene segment was required. A rearrangement counted as productive if the CDR3 had no stop codons and remained in frame with V and J, and every other rearrangement counted as non-productive. Following IMGT convention, CDR3 was defined as the stretch from the second conserved V-encoded cysteine to the conserved J-encoded phenylalanine. In an earlier analysis of some 550 of the donors, sequences lacking an unambiguous match to a single V gene segment were excluded. An earlier analysis of under 750 of the donors called V segments functional above 56.7% productive rearrangements and segregating when the between-donor standard deviation exceeded 5%. A statistical classification framework was built to diagnose cytomegalovirus status from the catalog of TCR beta chain sequences. In a later analysis, TCR nucleotide sequences were compared against IMGT/GENE-DB human TR gene sequences so that V and J genes could be assigned. A later analysis assigned CDR3 sequences and most-parsimonious VDJ recombination scenarios with the TCRdist pipeline. In a later analysis, each TCR beta chain was defined by its CDR3 amino acid sequence together with its V-gene family, and reads lacking a unique V-gene family were excluded. In a later analysis, several hundred highly shared, low-generation-probability nucleotide sequences were removed to address suspected cross-contamination and a sequencing artifact. In a later analysis, a clonal expansion index for each public chain was calculated from normalized within-repertoire ranks of inferred template counts. In a later analysis, generation probabilities were computed using a VDJ recombination model fitted to out-of-frame rearrangements, and the results were checked against IGoR. In a later analysis, TCR-TCR, TCR-HLA and TCR-CMV co-occurrence was scored with hypergeometric tests, and a repertoire-size bias correction was applied to TCR pairs. False discovery rates were estimated in a later analysis by permuting HLA or CMV assignments 20 times. In a later analysis, co-occurring TCRs were grouped using DBSCAN, and TCRdist sequence similarity was added for clustering within HLA-allele-positive subsets. Repertoires with fewer than 30,000 or more than 120,000 public chains, plus five repertoires with anomalous nucleotide sharing, were excluded from co-occurrence clustering. The source is immuneACCESS, and TCRdb retained only in-frame sequences with V and J called. Part of the clones is not carried over; for the studies checked, unresolved V genes explain less than half of this, and the remainder is unexplained. D and trimming were read from the DNA, whereas the V and J calls and clone size are those reported in that table. This sample is represented by 110,000 to 150,000 clones; around 82% of them were singletons. Approximately 6.2% of the sample is taken by the ten largest.

This sample is part of a study of cytomegalovirus exposure and HLA in healthy donors (dated by TCRdb to about 2017). For context, the study as a whole: In an earlier analysis of some 610 of the donors, approximately 300 Gb of sequence data and just under 120 million unique TCR beta sequences from roughly 200 million T cells were reported. An early release covering 550 to 650 HLA-typed donors comprised about 290 gigabases of sequencing data and roughly 86 million unique TCR sequences. Of the approximately 400 genotyped donors, around 81% fell in the genetic ancestry cluster associated with self-reported Caucasian donors. The study was designed to test whether signatures of past pathogen exposure could be identified by cataloging public T cell receptors. The study used immunosequencing to profile the T cell repertoires of 600 to 850 subjects and linked those repertoires to cytomegalovirus serostatus. Besides the first cohort of around 670 subjects, a separate validation cohort made up of around 120 different subjects was used. High-throughput TCR immunosequencing, statistical association of individual TCRs with disease status, and machine learning were combined to predict cytomegalovirus infection status. To study patterns of TCR occurrence, a later analysis re-analyzed previously published TCR beta repertoires from just over 650 donors and added high-resolution HLA genotyping. Rather than using new phenotypic data, the later analysis identified candidate immune exposures from TCR beta sequences and from how often those sequences occurred across donors. An earlier analysis of fewer than 750 of the donors used high-throughput TCR beta sequencing to judge whether each TCR beta V gene segment behaved as functional or pseudogenic. Donor age, sex, ethnicity and CMV serostatus were compiled alongside the repertoire data. In a later genetic analysis, genome-wide SNP genotypes for about 55% of the roughly 700 donors were used, and that subset was treated as a discovery cohort. All discovery cohort repertoires had been generated on a single sequencing platform. Both class I and class II loci were covered by HLA typing, at four-digit resolution. Typing coverage differed by locus: A, B, C, DRB1 and DQB1 were typed in roughly 620-630 donors, DQA1 in 500 to 550, DPA1 in approximately 600, and DPB1 in 472. Roughly 5 DR-DQ haplotypes were handled as single units for association and clustering, since linkage in the cohort was strong. Among almost 400 genotyped donors of the cohort, an average of approximately 240,000 unique TCR beta nucleotide sequences were sequenced per donor, 15% to 20% of them non-productive. The paper's findings and limits, for the study overall: The authors suggested that the approach could potentially be generalized to other disease states and immunological phenotypes. In a later analysis, 15,000 to 20,000 TCR beta sequences were associated with specific HLA alleles at a false discovery rate of 0.05. Because the 87-base-pair reads could not distinguish some IMGT-functional V segments, including TRBV6-2 and TRBV6-3, those segments were excluded. The cohort was sequenced for TCR beta chains only, and without alpha or paired-chain data the features that could be detected were limited. Sequencing depth was assumed to be roughly uniform across donors in the presence/absence analyses, though that assumption may not hold. An association between a missense DCLRE1C variant and V-gene and J-gene trimming of TCR beta chains was found in a later genetic analysis and replicated in an independent cohort. In an earlier analysis of some 550 of the donors, most TCR beta V segments were observed in productive rearrangements about 87% or about 30% of the time, broadly matching IMGT annotations. Across donors, most TCR sequences were observed very rarely, whereas some public TCRs were present in many individuals. Several of the top co-occurrence clusters appeared to be linked to parvovirus B19, influenza, CMV and Epstein-Barr virus, according to a later analysis. When HLA alleles, especially DR and DQ, strongly co-occurred, TCR associations were difficult to assign to individual alleles. A group of highly shared sequence variants was considered likely to be a technical artifact of the sequencing pipeline. Compared with the approximately 700-donor mean, donors in an Asian-associated ancestry cluster had fewer N-insertions in productive TCRs, according to a later genetic analysis. Because counts were too low, more than 15 rarely observed V segments, including chromosome 9 orphons, were excluded from the earlier analysis of some 590 of the donors. Linkage disequilibrium might explain the correlated functional status among segregating V segments, but an unknown experimental factor could not be ruled out. According to a later analysis, TCR association rates differed among HLA loci, with DRB1 alleles showing the most associated TCRs and HLA-C alleles showing the fewest. The classifier was reported to diagnose cytomegalovirus status with high specificity and sensitivity in both the original and validation cohorts. According to a later analysis, most CMV-associated TCR beta chains appeared to be HLA-restricted, and the HLA associations seemed to be driven largely by CMV exposure. Immune exposure information for the cohort was limited to CMV serostatus. Because some donors lacked HLA typing at each locus, the association tests relied only on the typed subset. A further reported finding was that TCR beta sequences accurately predicted the HLA-A and HLA-B alleles for most subjects in the first cohort. Three of the identified cytomegalovirus-associated TCR beta chains were confirmed in vitro to be specific for cytomegalovirus antigens. A later analysis found that HLA-associated TCR beta chains were more clonally expanded and had lower generation probabilities than equally common non-associated chains. In the study, approximately 150 TCR beta chains were listed as associated with cytomegalovirus.

The CDR1 and CDR2 encoded by the germline V gene are SGHTA and FQGNSA. Inclusive of the bounding cysteine and phenylalanine, the CDR3 is 13 residues long. The kept DNA is CDR3 alone, 39 bases in frame from the first base. V was cut back by 3 bases and J by 6 bases, leaving a gap of 12 bases between them. In total, roughly 710 healthy bone marrow donors made up the cohort. At the time of sampling, every cohort member was nominally healthy, though immune exposures that went unrecorded were likely present. The donor was CMV seropositive and belonged to the group of 270 or so seropositive cohort members. A peripheral blood sample was collected from each donor, and TCR beta sequencing was performed on peripheral blood mononuclear cells. The Qiagen DNeasy Blood Extraction Kit was used to extract genomic DNA from the blood cell samples.

This sequence originates from a middle-aged man in good health and CMV-seropositive. What was sequenced was PBMCs. The chain joins TRBV7-2 to TRBJ2-7, and TRBD2 may be the D gene, going by 5 matching bases. The CDR3 loop reads CASSLWLASEQYF. The DNA sequence is given as TGTGCCAGCAGCTTGTGGCTAGCCTCCGAGCAGTACTTC. Reference TRBV7-2 and TRBJ2-7 genes cover what lies past the CDR3, so the full variable domain is GAGVSQSPSNKVTEKGKDVELRCDPISGHTALYWYRQSLGQGLEFLIYFQGNSAPDKSGLPSDRFSAERTGGSVSTLTIQRTQQEDSAVYLCASSLWLASEQYFGPGTRLTVT.